This TCR beta chain is from a study of CD8 T cells in Susac syndrome. The CDR3 extends over 14 amino acids. Germline CDR1 and CDR2: SGHKS and YYEKEE (reference sequence). V was cut by 7 bases and J by 6 bases, with 17 bases left in between. When the RNA was reverse transcribed, random hexamers were used with an input of roughly 0.45 to 1 ug. TCRdb re-called the immunoSEQ multiplex PCR reads through MiXCR, storing one row per CDR3 protein. The repertoire holds some 260,000 distinct CDR3 sequences, with about 85% as singletons. The sample consisted of CD8+ T cells from PBMCs. This clonotype was obtained from a human donor with multiple sclerosis. This chain uses TRBV5-5 with TRBJ2-1; unclear D gene. The CDR3 loop reads CASRLATPGNEQFF. CDR3 in DNA: TGTGCCAGCCGACTTGCCACGCCGGGCAATGAGCAGTTCTTC.